The 24 T cell receptor beta chains in this list originate from one sample, sequenced in a study of T cells in Graves' hyperthyroidism and ophthalmopathy. Amplification of TCR beta CDR3 regions was performed using RNA transcripts as template. HTBI primers drove first-round RT-PCR of the TCR CDR3. TCRdb independently ran MiXCR on the multiplex PCR reads; one entry per CDR3 protein. Of some 300,000 distinct CDR3 sequences listed, approximately 15% were seen once; the top ten hold around a third. Sequencing was done on a sample of blood. All receptors derive from a young man with Graves' hyperthyroidism.

This clonotype was detected ten times or more. The V and J genes are TRBV12-3 or TRBV12-4 and TRBJ2-5, with a possible D match to TRBD2 (6 bases). The V end lost 5 bases, the J end lost 4 bases, and 11 bases lay between the germline ends. The CDR3 extends over 13 amino acids. The CDR3 DNA sequence: TGTGCCAGCAGTCCCTTGGGGGGAGAGACCCAGTACTTC. It yields the protein CASSPLGGETQYF.

This clonotype came up many times. The V gene is TRBV24-1, the J gene TRBJ1-1, with D perhaps TRBD1 (6 bases). The CDR3 sequence is 14 residues long. Germline loops: CDR1 KGHDR, CDR2 SFDVKD. Between the trimmed V and J ends, which lost 4 bases and 7 bases, there was a span of 15 bases. CDR3 DNA: TGTGCCACCAGTGACCTTGGGACACCCGGTGAAGCTTTCTTT. Translating it yields CATSDLGTPGEAFF.

This chain joins TRBV13 and TRBJ2-5; a weak D match, TRBD2 (5 bases). The germline V gene has CDR1 PRHDT and CDR2 FYEKMQ (reference sequence). Between the trimmed V and J ends, which lost 5 bases and 5 bases, there was a span of 12 bases. This CDR3 has 13 residues. Here the CDR3 DNA reads TGTGCCAGCAGCGAACAGTGGGAGGAGACCCAGTACTTC. Encoded protein: CASSEQWEETQYF.

V and J are TRBV7-8 and TRBJ2-3; 9 bases align to TRBD2. V lost 3 bases to trimming and J lost 12 bases; unmatched junction nucleotides: 10. The germline CDR1 and CDR2 sequences are SGHVS and FQNEAQ. The CDR3 extends over 14 amino acids. The CDR3 DNA is TGTGCCAGCAGCTTGCGGGAGGGCCCCGTTAAACAGTATTTT. It is translated as CASSLREGPVKQYF.

This clonotype was found many times. The rearrangement links TRBV12-3 or TRBV12-4 to TRBJ1-2; 10 bases are a match to TRBD1. J was trimmed by 3 bases and V by 6 bases; bases with no gene match: 4. This CDR3 is 14 amino acids long. In nucleotides, the CDR3 is TGTGCCAGCAGCCCAGGACAGGGGGACTATGGCTACACCTTC. Protein: CASSPGQGDYGYTF.

This clonotype occurred many times. The rearrangement links TRBV30 to TRBJ2-5; D uncertain. Trimming shortened V by 2 bases and J by 5 bases, and 18 bases separated the two germline ends. From germline, CDR1 is GTSNPN and CDR2 SVGIG (reference sequence). The CDR3 is 15 residues long. This chain's CDR3 is CAWSSGVPRAETQYF. The DNA for the CDR3 is TGTGCCTGGAGTAGTGGGGTCCCCCGAGCGGAGACCCAGTACTTC. The full variable domain, in which reference TRBV30 and TRBJ2-5 provide the parts outside the CDR3, is SQTIHQWPATLVQPVGSPLSLECTVEGTSNPNLYWYRQAAGRGLQLLFYSVGIGQISSEVPQNLSASRPQDRQFILSSKKLLLSDSGFYLCAWSSGVPRAETQYFGPGTRLLVL.

The sample holds a few counts of this clonotype. The genes are TRBV20-1 and TRBJ2-2; possibly TRBD1 or TRBD2 for D (5 bases each). This CDR3 has 16 residues. The V end lost 0 bases, the J end lost 4 bases, and 15 bases lay between the germline ends. Germline values: CDR1 DFQATT, CDR2 SNEGSKA (reference sequence). The CDR3 DNA follows: TGCAGTGCTAGAGATGAGGGCAGGGCGGGCACCGGGGAGCTGTTTTTT. This codes for CSARDEGRAGTGELFF.

This chain uses TRBV24-1 with TRBJ2-1; 12 bases match TRBD2. Germline V CDR1 and CDR2: KGHDR, SFDVKD. The CDR3 loop spans 16 amino acids. Losses at the gene ends were 5 bases for V and 6 bases for J; bases not matched to a gene: 7. The CDR3: CATSALGTSGSNEQFF. The CDR3 nucleotides are TGTGCCACCAGTGCCCTGGGGACTAGCGGGTCCAATGAGCAGTTCTTC.

J is TRBJ1-1 and V is TRBV30; 10 bases are a match to TRBD1. CDR1 and CDR2 from the germline V gene are GTSNPN and SVGIG (reference sequence). The CDR3 is 15 amino acids. J lost 3 bases, V lost 1 base, and 5 bases had no gene match. The CDR3 bases are TGTGCCTGGAGTGACTGGACAGGGGGTTACACTGAAGCTTTCTTT. It codes for CAWSDWTGGYTEAFF.

V is TRBV28 and J is TRBJ2-2; D ambiguous. Trimming removed 4 bases at V and 4 bases at J, with 7 bases between. Germline V gene sequence: CDR1 MDHEN, CDR2 SYDVKM. There are 13 residues in the CDR3. CDR3 residues: CASSWTPTGELFF. CDR3 bases: TGTGCCAGCAGTTGGACCCCCACCGGGGAGCTGTTTTTT.

This clonotype appeared a few times. V usage is TRBV18 and J usage is TRBJ1-2, with D uncertain. The germline V and J ends were trimmed by 6 bases and 7 bases, with 21 bases remaining between them. This CDR3 contains 15 residues. Germline CDR1 reads KGHSH; CDR2 reads LQKENI. The CDR3 loop reads CASSPGVGVARGYTF. In DNA form, the CDR3 reads TGTGCCAGCTCCCCCGGGGTAGGAGTGGCGCGTGGCTACACCTTC.

A single count supports this clonotype. The chain couples TRBV27 to TRBJ2-2; D might be TRBD1 (6 bases). Per germline, CDR1 MNHEY and CDR2 SMNVEV (reference sequence). Trimming shortened V by 5 bases and J by 3 bases, and 10 bases separated the two germline ends. The CDR3 runs to 14 residues. The CDR3 bases are TGTGCCAGCAGTAAAGGGGGAGACACCGGGGAGCTGTTTTTT. Its translation is CASSKGGDTGELFF.

The CDR3 DNA reads TGTGCCAGCAGCTCATCCAAGGGGGCGCTGTCTGGGGCCAACGTCCTGACTTTC. This gives the protein CASSSSKGALSGANVLTF. V gene TRBV7-6 combines with J gene TRBJ2-6, with TRBD1 identical over 7 bases. Looked up from germline, CDR1 is SGHVS and CDR2 is FNYEAQ. The CDR3 totals 18 residues. After removal of 4 bases from V and 1 base from J, the junction contained 10 bases not matched to a gene.

This clonotype was picked up a small number of times. The chain recombines TRBV20-1 with TRBJ1-2, with D possibly TRBD1 on 6 matching bases. The CDR3 length is 12 residues. CDR1 is DFQATT and CDR2 is SNEGSKA in the germline V gene (reference sequence). The germline V and J ends were trimmed by 6 bases and 2 bases, with 10 bases remaining between them. CDR3 loop: CSARTENYGYTF. CDR3 DNA sequence: TGCAGTGCGAGGACAGAGAACTATGGCTACACCTTC.

This clonotype has more than one count but fewer than ten. This chain's CDR3 is CASSVEPGGKLFF. CDR3 sequence (DNA): TGTGCCAGCAGCGTAGAGCCAGGGGGTAAGCTGTTTTTT. This chain connects TRBV9 to TRBJ2-2; TRBD1 matches 7 bases. Germline CDR1 and CDR2: SGDLS and YYNGEE. After removal of 0 bases from V and 12 bases from J, the junction contained 5 bases not matched to a gene. This CDR3 has 13 residues.

J is TRBJ2-5 and V is TRBV4-1; D is perhaps TRBD2 (6 bases). The CDR3 totals 15 residues. Germline V gene sequence: CDR1 MGHRA, CDR2 YSYEKL. Trimming stripped 2 bases from V and 0 bases from J, with 10 bases between. DNA for the CDR3: TGCGCCAGCAGCCAACCCCGGGACTACCAAGAGACCCAGTACTTC. Its translation: CASSQPRDYQETQYF.

This clonotype was counted only a few times. The CDR3: CASSSILTGEAFF. For the CDR3, the DNA is TGTGCCAGCAGCTCTATCCTGACAGGTGAAGCTTTCTTT. The chain is built from TRBV6-1 and TRBJ1-1; TRBD1 might be the D (6 bases). The CDR3 length is 13 residues. With 6 bases removed from V and 7 bases from J, the gap between germline ends came to 15 bases. Germline lookup yields CDR1 MNHNS and CDR2 SASEGT.

This clonotype was seen repeatedly, ten times or more. The chain carries TRBV18 and TRBJ2-7, with unresolved D. The V gene lost 0 bases and the J gene lost 2 bases, with 5 bases spanning the gap. The CDR3 is 13 amino acids. From germline, CDR1 is KGHSH and CDR2 LQKENI. The DNA for the CDR3 is TGTGCCAGCTCACCACCGTTGACCTACGAGCAGTACTTC. It yields the protein CASSPPLTYEQYF.

Concerning this clonotype itself: This may come from a read error, since a much larger clone is one base off. V usage is TRBV7-9 and J usage is TRBJ2-2, with 11 bases matching TRBD1. Per germline, CDR1 SEHNR and CDR2 FQNEAQ (reference sequence). J lost 5 bases, V lost 6 bases, and 11 bases had no gene match. CDR3 length equals 17 residues. The DNA of the CDR3 is TGTGCCAGCAGACGGACAGGGGGCACGAAAACGACCGGGGAGCTGTTTTTT. Encoded protein: CASRRTGGTKTTGELFF.

As to this clonotype: A read error is possible here, since a much larger clone lies one base away. The V and J genes are TRBV28 and TRBJ1-5; D is undetermined. CDR1 is MDHEN, CDR2 SYDVKM, per germline. The CDR3 has 11 amino acids. Trimming took off 10 bases at V and 4 bases at J, with 8 bases between the two ends. In DNA form, the CDR3 reads TGTGCCACCGGTGCGAATCAGCCCCAGCATTTT. Translated: CATGANQPQHF.

This clonotype was detected ten times or more. This chain connects TRBV2 to TRBJ1-5; D gene unclear. The CDR3 consists of 13 residues. Germline CDR1 SNHLY, CDR2 FYNNEI. With 3 bases removed from V and 0 bases from J, the gap between germline ends came to 3 bases. The CDR3 region has the DNA TGTGCCAGCAGTGATTTTAGCAATCAGCCCCAGCATTTT. As protein: CASSDFSNQPQHF.

This clonotype was seen many times. The rearrangement uses TRBV27 and TRBJ2-1; D unresolved. Germline V gene lookup returns CDR1 MNHEY and CDR2 SMNVEV (reference sequence). V lost 2 bases and J 7 bases, leaving 21 bases between the germline ends. This CDR3 region has 17 residues. CDR3 in amino acids: CASSLLPVIDMGNEQFF. The CDR3 nucleotides are TGTGCCAGCAGTTTACTCCCAGTAATAGACATGGGGAATGAGCAGTTCTTC.

The rearrangement links TRBV14 to TRBJ2-7, with TRBD1 as a possible D gene (6 bases). The ends were cut back, 3 bases at V and 0 bases at J, with 15 bases in the middle. The CDR3 has 16 residues. Germline V gene sequence: CDR1 SGHDN, CDR2 FVKESK. The CDR3 coding sequence is TGTGCCAGCAGCCATCTCCCAGGGGACAACTCCTACGAGCAGTACTTC. Residues: CASSHLPGDNSYEQYF.

The table lists this clonotype with a count of one. This rearrangement joins TRBV24-1 to TRBJ1-2; TRBD1 aligns across 9 bases. The V gene's germline CDR1 is KGHDR and CDR2 SFDVKD. V lost 7 bases, J lost 5 bases, and 7 bases stayed unmatched. This CDR3 comprises 14 residues. The CDR3, as DNA: TGTGCCACCAGCACAGGGGGCGCAGTATATGGCTACACCTTC. Translated, it gives CATSTGGAVYGYTF.